This is a list of T cell receptor beta chains from one sample in a study of beta chain features in type 1 diabetes. Sequencing used immunoSEQ multiplex PCR; TCRdb keeps in-frame clones, though not all of them. Of roughly 260,000 clones listed, around 21% are singletons. The material sequenced was naive CD4+ T cells from blood. The origin of the receptors is a middle-aged woman with type 1 diabetes. Both conserved end residues are part of each CDR3. Fields, in order: clone size, V gene, D gene, J gene, CDR3 DNA, CDR3 protein. A D gene is named only where the DNA matches it firmly. Not all rows give a size; the values are once, few, many and, for expanded clones, a class.

few	TRBV6-5	TRBD2	TRBJ2-5	TGTGCCAGTAGCGGGAGGGCCGGGGAGACCCAGTACTTC	CASSGRAGETQYF
.	TRBV2	TRBD1	TRBJ2-3	TGTGCCAGCAGTGCAGACAGGGGTGGCACAGATACGCAGTATTTT	CASSADRGGTDTQYF
few	TRBV15	.	TRBJ1-2	TGTGCCACCAGCAGGTCGGGAGTATACAGTAGCTATGGCTACACCTTC	CATSRSGVYSSYGYTF
few	TRBV7-9	TRBD1	TRBJ2-1	TGTGCCAGTCCGGGACAGGGGGGCGATGAGCAGTTCTTC	CASPGQGGDEQFF
.	TRBV29-1	TRBD1	TRBJ1-2	TGCAGCGCTGGACAGGGGGCAGACGGGGGTGGCTACACCTTC	CSAGQGADGGGYTF
few	TRBV18	TRBD2	TRBJ2-7	TGTGCCAGCTCGCCGGGACTAGCGGGAGTGAACTACGAGCAGTACTTC	CASSPGLAGVNYEQYF
.	TRBV15	TRBD1	TRBJ2-5	TGTGCCACCAGCAGAGAAGCCGGGACAGGGAGTGAGACCCAGTACTTC	CATSREAGTGSETQYF
few	TRBV4-3	.	TRBJ1-2	TGCGCCAGCAGCCAAACGGGTGGAGACTATGGCTACACCTTC	CASSQTGGDYGYTF
few	TRBV9	.	TRBJ1-3	TGTGCCAGCAGCGTAGGCACCGAGCATGGAAACACCATATATTTT	CASSVGTEHGNTIYF
few	TRBV5-1	TRBD1	TRBJ2-3	TGCGCCAGCAGCTTACCGGGACAGACAGATACGCAGTATTTT	CASSLPGQTDTQYF
.	TRBV11-2	TRBD1	TRBJ1-2	TGTGCCAGCAGCTCGACAGGGGTTGGTGGCTACACCTTC	CASSSTGVGGYTF
.	TRBV7-9	TRBD1	TRBJ1-1	TGTGCCAGCACCTTCGGGACAGGGTTCACTGAAGCTTTCTTT	CASTFGTGFTEAFF
.	TRBV9	TRBD1	TRBJ2-1	TGTGCCACAGGGGGGACAGGGGACAATGAGCAGTTCTTC	CATGGTGDNEQFF
few	TRBV6-6	TRBD2	TRBJ2-3	TGTGCCAGCAGTATCCCTTTAGCGGGAGGCCCCAATACGCAGTATTTT	CASSIPLAGGPNTQYF
few	TRBV5-1	.	TRBJ2-7	TGCGCCAGCAGCGAACAGGGTCTAGGGTACGAGCAGTACTTC	CASSEQGLGYEQYF
.	TRBV9	TRBD1	TRBJ2-3	TGTGCCAGCAGCGTGGGGACAGATACTAGCACAGATACGCAGTATTTT	CASSVGTDTSTDTQYF
.	TRBV4-3	.	TRBJ1-2	TGCGCCAGCAGCCGAGAACGGGGTTATGGCTACACCTTC	CASSRERGYGYTF
few	TRBV7-3	.	TRBJ1-1	TGTGCCAGCAGCTCCCAGGGGACTGAAGCTTTCTTT	CASSSQGTEAFF
.	TRBV18	.	TRBJ1-1	TGTGCCAGCTCACCCGGGACACTCTTCGGCACTGAAGCTTTCTTT	CASSPGTLFGTEAFF
.	TRBV30	TRBD2	TRBJ2-1	TGTGCCTGGAGCAGCGGGAGTCACAATGAGCAGTTCTTC	CAWSSGSHNEQFF
.	TRBV18	TRBD1	TRBJ1-5	TGTGCCAGCTCACCACGTGGGGCAGGGGGACAGCCCCAGCATTTT	CASSPRGAGGQPQHF
.	TRBV4-1	.	TRBJ2-1	TGCGCCAGCAGCCAACGTGACAGGTACAATGAGCAGTTCTTC	CASSQRDRYNEQFF
.	TRBV27	.	TRBJ1-4	TGTGCCAGCAGCCATAGCCCAGGGGCTGAAAAACTGTTTTTT	CASSHSPGAEKLFF
.	TRBV9	TRBD2	TRBJ2-1	TGTGCCAGCAGCCCCCGCGGACTAGCGGGAAAGAATGAGCAGTTCTTC	CASSPRGLAGKNEQFF
.	TRBV7-2	TRBD1	TRBJ1-3	TGTGCCAGCAGCCCATCGACAGGGCTAGGAAACACCATATATTTT	CASSPSTGLGNTIYF
.	TRBV19	.	TRBJ1-1	TGTGCCAGTATGAGGACAGAAGGCACTGAAGCTTTCTTT	CASMRTEGTEAFF
.	TRBV19	TRBD1	TRBJ1-5	TGTGCCAGTAGACCCCGGACAGGGGGCCTGGATCAGCCCCAGCATTTT	CASRPRTGGLDQPQHF
.	TRBV7-2	.	TRBJ1-2	TGTGCCAGCAGCTTCGACGGGTCCTATGGCTACACCTTC	CASSFDGSYGYTF
.	TRBV7-8	.	TRBJ2-5	TGTGCCAGCAGCTTACCCCGGTACCAAGAGACCCAGTACTTC	CASSLPRYQETQYF
.	TRBV19	TRBD1	TRBJ1-5	TGTGCCAGTAGCGACAGGGGGGATAGCAATCAGCCCCAGCATTTT	CASSDRGDSNQPQHF
few	TRBV18	TRBD1	TRBJ2-3	TGTGCCAGCTCACCAAGGACAGGCTCTAGCACAGATACGCAGTATTTT	CASSPRTGSSTDTQYF
.	TRBV19	TRBD2	TRBJ2-1	TGTGCCAGTAAGCTAAGCGGGAGCTCCTACAATGAGCAGTTCTTC	CASKLSGSSYNEQFF
few	TRBV28	.	TRBJ1-5	TGTGCCAGCAGTTTCTCTATACTCAATCAGCCCCAGCATTTT	CASSFSILNQPQHF
.	TRBV5-1	.	TRBJ2-2	TGCGCCAGCCCCGTTACATCGACATTGAACACCGGGGAGCTGTTTTTT	CASPVTSTLNTGELFF
.	TRBV15	.	TRBJ2-7	TGTGCCACCAGCAGAGATGGAGGGGTGACTTACGAGCAGTACTTC	CATSRDGGVTYEQYF
few	TRBV10-3	TRBD1	TRBJ1-5	TGTGCCGTCTCCCGGGACAGGGGTCAGCCCCAGCATTTT	CAVSRDRGQPQHF
.	TRBV7-3	.	TRBJ2-5	TGTGCCAGCAGCGCCTTTTACGGGGAGACCCAGTACTTC	CASSAFYGETQYF
few	TRBV4-3	.	TRBJ2-3	TGCGCCAGCAGCCAAGATCAGGCGGATACGCAGTATTTT	CASSQDQADTQYF
.	TRBV29-1	TRBD1	TRBJ1-1	TGCAGCGGGGACAGGGTCTCGGCTTTCTTT	CSGDRVSAFF
.	TRBV29-1	TRBD1	TRBJ2-6	TGCAGCGTTGAAGGGACAGGGGACTCTGGGGCCAACGTCCTGACTTTC	CSVEGTGDSGANVLTF
few	TRBV5-4	.	TRBJ1-4	TGTGCCAGCAGTGGGGGGGAAGAAAAACTGTTTTTT	CASSGGEEKLFF
.	TRBV7-9	.	TRBJ1-6	TGTGCCAGCGTCCAGGGGAATAGCAATTCACCCCTCCACTTT	CASVQGNSNSPLHF
.	TRBV9	.	TRBJ1-2	TGTGCCAGCAGCTCAGGGTTAAGCAATGGCTACACCTTC	CASSSGLSNGYTF
few	TRBV7-2	.	TRBJ1-5	TGTGCCAGCAGCTCCCAGGGGAGCAATCAGCCCCAGCATTTT	CASSSQGSNQPQHF
.	TRBV5-4	TRBD1	TRBJ1-2	TGTGCCAGCAGTCGGGACAGGGGTAGCGGCTACACCTTC	CASSRDRGSGYTF
.	TRBV7-3	.	TRBJ2-3	TGTGCCAGCAGCTCCTTCGGGGGTAATACGCAGTATTTT	CASSSFGGNTQYF
few	TRBV5-1	.	TRBJ1-2	TGCGCCAGCAGCACCGGACCGGGAGTGGATGGCTACACCTTC	CASSTGPGVDGYTF
few	TRBV30	.	TRBJ2-6	TGTGCCTGGTGGGGCGGTACCCTCTCTGGGGCCAACGTCCTGACTTTC	CAWWGGTLSGANVLTF
few	TRBV5-1	TRBD1	TRBJ2-5	TGCGCCAGCAGCATCGGACAGGGGTACCAAGAGACCCAGTACTTC	CASSIGQGYQETQYF
.	TRBV7-2	.	TRBJ1-2	TGTGCCAGCAGCTTAGAACGGTATGGCTACACCTTC	CASSLERYGYTF
.	TRBV5-4	.	TRBJ2-2	TGTGCCAGCAGCTTGGCCCCGGGGTTCTTCGGGAGCACCGGGGAGCTGTTTTTT	CASSLAPGFFGSTGELFF
.	TRBV5-4	TRBD2	TRBJ2-1	TGTGCCAGCAGCGCAGAACCCGGACTAGCTCGCTGGGGGAGTGAGCAGTTCTTC	CASSAEPGLARWGSEQFF
.	TRBV29-1	.	TRBJ1-2	TGCAGCGTTGAAGTGGGCCCCTATGGCTACACCTTC	CSVEVGPYGYTF
few	TRBV5-4	.	TRBJ1-2	TGTGCCAGCAGCTTAAGGGGTGGCTACACCTTC	CASSLRGGYTF
.	TRBV28	TRBD2	TRBJ2-7	TGTGCCAGCAGCCGGGGGAGCGGGAGTCTCCTCTACGAGCAGTACTTC	CASSRGSGSLLYEQYF
few	TRBV2	.	TRBJ2-7	TGTGCCAGCAGTGAGGGAGGTCCCTACGAGCAGTACTTC	CASSEGGPYEQYF
.	TRBV2	.	TRBJ1-5	TGTGCCAGCAGTTTCTTTCGAGAGTCGAATCAGCCCCAGCATTTT	CASSFFRESNQPQHF
.	TRBV9	TRBD1	TRBJ2-1	TGTGCCAGCAGCGTAGCCATTCCTGGACAGGGGCCTTACAATGAGCAGTTCTTC	CASSVAIPGQGPYNEQFF
few	TRBV29-1	TRBD1	TRBJ2-1	TGCAGCGTTGAAGGTGACAGGGGGTTGTTCTTC	CSVEGDRGLFF